This entry describes one T cell receptor (beta chain). The antigen is undetermined. The protocol was immunoSEQ multiplex PCR, while the TCRdb copy is restricted to in-frame clones and leaves out a portion. This sample carries tens of thousands of clones, approximately 68% of them seen once, and the ten largest clones take 28%. Viral peptide pools were used in the ViraFEST assay to expand antigen-specific CD4+ T cells, and sequencing came afterward. After around ten days in culture, the CD4+ T cells were isolated. The data derive from a study of vaccination effects on CD4 cells after COVID-19. Per germline, CDR1 LGHNA and CDR2 YSLEER. The CDR3 consists of 16 residues. V was cut by 1 base and J by 5 bases, with 17 bases left in between.

Sample: CD4+ T cells from PBMCs cultured with HCoV-229E spike peptides, taken before COVID-19 vaccination. The chain is built from TRBV4-3 and TRBJ1-2; D is possibly TRBD1 (5 bases). The clonotype originates from a human donor who received a COVID-19 vaccine. The CDR3: CASSQGGSGNLYGYTF. The CDR3, as DNA: TGCGCCAGCAGCCAAGGCGGTTCAGGGAACCTTTATGGCTACACCTTC.